The 4 T cell receptor beta chains listed next were all sequenced from one sample in a study of spatial heterogeneity in lung cancer. What these receptors recognize is not known. TCRdb re-called the 5' RACE reads through MiXCR, storing one row per CDR3 protein. The data contain over 3,000 distinct CDR3 sequences, 5.5% to 7% of them singletons. Noted time point: sample taken at primary tumor resection. The study, taken as a whole, reports: Counts of expanded alpha and beta TCRs within tumors tracked the tumor nonsynonymous mutation count.

The specimen was lung tumor tissue, collected at surgery. Receptor source: a male donor with early-stage non-small cell lung cancer.

In its sample, this clonotype is medium-sized (0.01 to 0.1%). This beta chain came through as a stray read in a library set up for alpha chains, and its size says little. The chain couples TRBV4-3 to TRBJ2-1; 7 bases agree with TRBD2. Trimming cost V 6 bases and J 1 base; bases outside gene matches: 9. This CDR3 is 16 amino acids long. Germline assignment: CDR1 LGHNA and CDR2 YSLEER. This chain's CDR3 is CASRLDSGFSYNEQFF. The CDR3 bases are TGCGCCAGCAGACTGGATAGCGGGTTTTCCTACAATGAGCAGTTCTTC.

This clonotype is labeled medium-sized. Since the library was made to target alpha chains, this beta chain is a stray read and its abundance is not meaningful. The chain joins TRBV5-6 to TRBJ2-1; D is uncertain. This CDR3 comprises 11 residues. Germline CDR1 reads SGHDT; CDR2 reads YYEEEE. V was shortened by 1 base and J by 15 bases, with 11 bases between the two germline ends. CDR3 region: CASSLTPPPFF. The CDR3 DNA is TGTGCCAGCAGCTTGACCCCTCCGCCGTTCTTC. Filled out from reference TRBV5-6 and TRBJ2-1, the complete variable domain reads DAGVTQSPTHLIKTRGQQVTLRCSPKSGHDTVSWYQQALGQGPQFIFQYYEEEERQRGNFPDRFSGHQFPNYSSELNVNALLLGDSALYLCASSLTPPPFFGPGTRLTVL.

In this sample, this clonotype turned up many times. The size of this beta chain means little, since it is a stray read in a library made for alpha chains. The chain carries TRBV2 and TRBJ1-2; TRBD1 agrees at 8 bases. Trimming cost V 5 bases and J 0 bases; bases outside gene matches: 5. Germline V gives CDR1 SNHLY, CDR2 FYNNEI. This CDR3 comprises 15 residues. The CDR3 sequence is CASSPPGQANYGYTF. Here the CDR3 DNA reads TGTGCCAGCAGTCCCCCGGGACAGGCTAACTATGGCTACACCTTC.

By sample share, this clonotype is large (0.1 to 1%). This beta chain turned up in a library designed for alpha chains; as an off-target read, its abundance says little. J is TRBJ2-7 and V is TRBV4-3; no clear D gene. The CDR3 loop spans 16 amino acids. Trimming took 0 bases from V and 3 from J, leaving 15 bases between them. The germline V gene has CDR1 LGHNA and CDR2 YSLEER. In DNA, the CDR3 is TGCGCCAGCAGCCAAGATAGGTTTTTCGCTGTCTACGAGCAGTACTTC. Translation gives CASSQDRFFAVYEQYF.